The 28 T cell receptor beta chains given below trace back to one sample, sequenced in a study of T-cell reconstitution after alpha-beta-depleted transplantation in children. Molecular barcoding with unique molecular identifiers was used for the TCRbeta library. TCRdb redid the calling of the PCR reads with MiXCR, one entry per CDR3 protein. This sample has some 520,000 distinct CDR3 sequences, with approximately 32% found just once. The specimen comprised PBMCs from the stem cell graft donor, sampled from the stem cell graft. These receptors came from a human donor who donated a stem cell graft to a child with aplastic anemia.

This rearrangement joins TRBV10-3 to TRBJ2-3; 8 bases match TRBD1. The CDR3 runs 12 residues. CDR1 is ENHRY and CDR2 is SYGVKD in the germline V gene. With V trimmed by 10 bases and J by 6 bases, 6 bases remained unmatched. The CDR3 loop reads CATLDRADTQYF. In DNA, the CDR3 is TGTGCCACCCTGGACAGGGCGGATACGCAGTATTTT.

There are a few counts of this clonotype. The chain's CDR3 is CASSQGEGTRRSDEQFF. The CDR3 coding sequence is TGCGCCAGCAGCCAAGGAGAAGGGACTAGACGATCGGATGAGCAGTTCTTC. The genes are TRBV4-3 and TRBJ2-1; 8 nucleotides line up with TRBD2. Per the germline V gene, CDR1 is LGHNA and CDR2 is YSLEER. The CDR3 extends over 17 amino acids. Trimming took 1 base from V and 8 from J; bases not matched to a gene: 13.

This clonotype was seen a few times. The chain's CDR3 is CASSAGTLGNQPQHF. As DNA, the CDR3 is TGTGCCAGCAGCGCCGGGACCCTAGGCAATCAGCCCCAGCATTTT. The chain couples TRBV9 to TRBJ1-5; possible D gene TRBD1, 5 bases. Germline V CDR1 and CDR2: SGDLS, YYNGEE. This CDR3 is built from 15 residues. V lost 3 bases, J lost 2 bases, and 12 bases lay in between. Full variable domain (missing parts from reference TRBV9 and TRBJ1-5): DSGVTQTPKHLITATGQRVTLRCSPRSGDLSVYWYQQSLDQGLQFLIQYYNGEERAKGNILERFSAQQFPDLHSELNLSSLELGDSALYFCASSAGTLGNQPQHFGDGTRLSIL.

This sequence joins TRBV10-3 and TRBJ2-1; D perhaps matches TRBD2 (6 bases). The germline V gene has CDR1 ENHRY and CDR2 SYGVKD. The CDR3 covers 16 residues. V lost 0 bases and J lost 8, with 17 bases in between. The CDR3 sequence: CAISESPPGTSHEQFF. For the CDR3, the DNA is TGTGCCATCAGTGAGTCGCCACCGGGGACTTCCCATGAGCAGTTCTTC.

A few counts support this clonotype. The chain combines TRBV15 with TRBJ2-7; unclear D gene. Germline CDR1 and CDR2: LNHNV and YYDKDF (reference sequence). The length of the CDR3 is 14 residues. V shed 5 bases and J shed 0 bases, with 11 bases lying between them. The CDR3, as DNA: TGTGCCACCAGCGCCGGGTCAGCCTCCTACGAGCAGTACTTC. Its translation is CATSAGSASYEQYF.

The genes are TRBV24-1 and TRBJ2-2, with TRBD1 matching over 7 bases. This CDR3 is 18 amino acids long. J gave up 4 bases and V 5 bases, and 15 bases lay outside the gene matches. Germline V gives CDR1 KGHDR, CDR2 SFDVKD. The CDR3 here is CATSGTPGTVRGTGELFF. The CDR3 DNA is TGTGCCACCAGTGGTACCCCCGGGACAGTACGAGGCACCGGGGAGCTGTTTTTT.

This clonotype was seen more than once but under ten times. V and J are TRBV7-2 and TRBJ2-2; no clear D gene. There are 15 residues in the CDR3. Trimming cost V 4 bases and J 5 bases, with 14 bases left between them. The germline V gene encodes CDR1 SGHTA and CDR2 FQGNSA. CDR3 sequence: CASSSSPGSTGELFF. The CDR3 DNA is TGTGCCAGCAGCTCAAGCCCAGGTTCAACCGGGGAGCTGTTTTTT.

V and J are TRBV20-1 and TRBJ2-2, with D perhaps assigned TRBD1 or TRBD2 (5 bases each). The germline gives CDR1 DFQATT, CDR2 SNEGSKA (reference sequence). There are 15 residues in the CDR3. Trimming removed 6 bases from V and 1 base from J, with 15 bases in between. The CDR3 here is CSAQPRGLNTGELFF. As DNA, the CDR3 is TGCAGTGCCCAACCCCGGGGCCTGAACACCGGGGAGCTGTTTTTT.

The rearrangement uses TRBV27 and TRBJ1-5; D might be TRBD1 (5 bases). CDR3 length: 14 amino acids. Germline V gene lookup returns CDR1 MNHEY and CDR2 SMNVEV (reference sequence). Trimming pared 2 bases from V and 6 bases from J, leaving 11 bases between. CDR3 DNA: TGTGCCAGCAGTTTAAGGGGCGGAGGTCAGCCCCAGCATTTT. This translates into CASSLRGGGQPQHF.

This clonotype has more than one count but fewer than ten. This chain joins TRBV19 and TRBJ1-5; D remains unclear. Germline CDR1 and CDR2: LNHDA and SQIVND (reference sequence). V lost 4 bases and J 6 bases, leaving 7 bases between the germline ends. The CDR3 covers 12 residues. This CDR3 is CASSSFPQPQHF. The CDR3 DNA follows: TGTGCCAGTAGTAGTTTCCCTCAGCCCCAGCATTTT.

The chain employs TRBV7-2 and TRBJ2-7; 8 bases line up with TRBD1. V shed 1 base and J 5 bases; nucleotides not matched to a gene: 4. The V gene's germline CDR1 is SGHTA and CDR2 FQGNSA. CDR3 length equals 14 residues. The CDR3 spells CASSLGAGGNEQYF. In DNA form, the CDR3 reads TGTGCCAGCAGCTTAGGGGCAGGGGGCAACGAGCAGTACTTC. Drawing the rest from reference TRBV7-2 and TRBJ2-7, the complete variable domain is GAGVSQSPSNKVTEKGKDVELRCDPISGHTALYWYRQSLGQGLEFLIYFQGNSAPDKSGLPSDRFSAERTGGSVSTLTIQRTQQEDSAVYLCASSLGAGGNEQYFGPGTRLTVT.

This rearrangement joins TRBV5-1 to TRBJ1-1; D ambiguous. Trimming pared 3 bases from V and 4 bases from J, leaving 13 bases between. The germline CDR1 and CDR2 sequences are SGHRS and YFSETQ. This CDR3 comprises 14 residues. This chain's CDR3 is CASSSLDLGTEAFF. The CDR3 nucleotides are TGCGCCAGCAGCTCCTTGGACCTAGGCACTGAAGCTTTCTTT.

This rearrangement joins TRBV4-3 to TRBJ2-3, with TRBD2 identical over 8 bases. The V and J ends lost 1 base and 1 base, in that order; junction bases with no gene match: 16. The CDR3 consists of 20 residues. In germline, CDR1 is LGHNA, CDR2 YSLEER. In DNA, the CDR3 is TGCGCCAGCAGCCAAGGAGTAGCGCGCGGAGCGGGAGTTCGCACAGATACGCAGTATTTT. Encoded protein: CASSQGVARGAGVRTDTQYF.

This clonotype was seen a handful of times. The chain recombines TRBV9 with TRBJ1-2; a weak D match, TRBD1 (5 bases). The V gene's germline CDR1 is SGDLS and CDR2 YYNGEE. V was pared by 0 bases and J by 1 base, with 16 bases between. This CDR3 spans 17 amino acids. The CDR3 sequence: CASSVVIGGGNNYGYTF. In nucleotides, the CDR3 is TGTGCCAGCAGCGTAGTAATCGGGGGAGGGAATAACTATGGCTACACCTTC.

The CDR3 DNA sequence: TGCGCCAGCAGCCGTCGGATTGGAGATACGCAGTATTTT. Protein product: CASSRRIGDTQYF. The V and J genes are TRBV5-1 and TRBJ2-3; D gene ambiguous. This CDR3 is 13 amino acids long. CDR1 is SGHRS and CDR2 is YFSETQ in the germline V gene. V was trimmed by 4 bases and J by 5 bases, leaving 11 bases between them.

The chain is built from TRBV4-3 and TRBJ2-2, with TRBD2 matching over 10 bases. CDR1 LGHNA and CDR2 YSLEER come from the germline V gene. V dropped 0 bases and J dropped 4; count of bases not matched to a gene: 11. The CDR3 totals 19 residues. The CDR3: CASSQDLAGDLGGTGELFF. As DNA, the CDR3 is TGCGCCAGCAGCCAAGATCTAGCGGGAGATTTAGGGGGCACCGGGGAGCTGTTTTTT.

The chain is built from TRBV12-3 or TRBV12-4 and TRBJ1-2; D is ambiguous. The CDR3 length is 14 residues. Trimming removed 7 bases from V and 3 bases from J, with 15 bases in between. Written as DNA, the CDR3 is TGTGCCAGCACCGCCTTTCCAGAGGACTATGGCTACACCTTC. It is translated as CASTAFPEDYGYTF.

This chain uses TRBV15 with TRBJ1-1; D possibly corresponds to TRBD1 (6 bases). Trimming cost V 4 bases and J 1 base, with 19 bases left between them. The CDR3 contains 17 residues. CDR1 LNHNV and CDR2 YYDKDF come from the germline V gene (reference sequence). The CDR3 nucleotides read TGTGCCACCAGCAATGGGGGGCCCGGACAACAGAACACTGAAGCTTTCTTT. It specifies CATSNGGPGQQNTEAFF.

This clonotype was recorded a few times. The rearrangement uses TRBV12-3 or TRBV12-4 and TRBJ2-1; perhaps TRBD2 as D (6 bases). V dropped 2 bases and J dropped 5 bases, with 16 bases sitting between them. The CDR3 length is 16 residues. The CDR3 bases are TGTGCCAGCAGTTTACTACTTACGGGGGTTCACAATGAGCAGTTCTTC. Translation: CASSLLLTGVHNEQFF.

The chain employs TRBV24-1 and TRBJ1-2; no clear D gene. The CDR3 contains 13 residues. Germline-derived CDR1 and CDR2 are KGHDR and SFDVKD. The V end lost 5 bases, the J end lost 2 bases, and 8 bases lay between the germline ends. CDR3 region: CATSGTENYGYTF. The CDR3 DNA reads as TGTGCCACCAGTGGAACGGAGAACTATGGCTACACCTTC.

A few counts support this clonotype. This chain joins TRBV7-8 and TRBJ2-2, with D uncertain. CDR3 length: 16 amino acids. CDR1 SGHVS and CDR2 FQNEAQ come from the germline V gene. Trimming shortened V by 5 bases and J by 1 base, and 14 bases separated the two germline ends. In DNA, the CDR3 is TGTGCCAGCAGCCCCACACCTAACGTGAACACCGGGGAGCTGTTTTTT. Protein product: CASSPTPNVNTGELFF.

The genes are TRBV12-3 or TRBV12-4 and TRBJ1-5, with D possibly TRBD1 on 5 matching bases. The CDR3 sequence is 15 residues long. Trimming stripped 6 bases from V and 8 bases from J, with 20 bases between. CDR3 nucleotide sequence: TGTGCCAGCAGCCCAGAAGGGGCTTCAGGGAAGCCCCAGCATTTT. Its translation is CASSPEGASGKPQHF.

V usage is TRBV20-1 and J usage is TRBJ1-5; the D gene is possibly TRBD1 (6 bases). Per the germline V gene, CDR1 is DFQATT and CDR2 is SNEGSKA (reference sequence). V lost 5 bases and J lost 1, with 21 bases in between. The CDR3 has 17 amino acids. For the CDR3, the DNA is TGCAGTGCTGGTAGGTCTCGGGGAGGGGGGAGCAATCAGCCCCAGCATTTT. Residues: CSAGRSRGGGSNQPQHF.

The rearrangement uses TRBV29-1 and TRBJ2-1; perhaps D is TRBD1 or TRBD2 (7 bases each). The CDR3 spans 15 residues. V was pared by 1 base and J by 6 bases, with 16 bases between. The V gene's germline CDR1 is SQVTM and CDR2 ANQGSEA. The chain's CDR3 is CSVEGQGGFGNEQFF. The DNA of the CDR3 is TGCAGCGTTGAAGGACAGGGAGGGTTTGGCAATGAGCAGTTCTTC.

The gene calls are TRBV20-1 and TRBJ1-4, with no clear D. The CDR3 consists of 14 residues. Germline loops: CDR1 DFQATT, CDR2 SNEGSKA (reference sequence). The germline V and J ends were trimmed by 3 bases and 3 bases, with 11 bases remaining between them. The CDR3 sequence: CSASIWGANEKLFF. The CDR3 DNA sequence: TGCAGTGCTAGTATTTGGGGAGCTAATGAAAAACTGTTTTTT.

The rearrangement links TRBV5-6 to TRBJ2-2; the match to TRBD1 covers 7 bases. V dropped 0 bases and J dropped 0; count of bases not matched to a gene: 5. CDR3 length equals 17 residues. Germline V gene data show CDR1 as SGHDT and CDR2 as YYEEEE. This chain's CDR3 is CASSLDEGQPNTGELFF. CDR3 sequence (DNA): TGTGCCAGCAGCTTGGATGAGGGACAGCCGAACACCGGGGAGCTGTTTTTT.

For this clonotype: The junction departs from germline at one end; a sequencing error may be responsible. This rearrangement joins TRBV12-3 or TRBV12-4 to TRBJ1-5; no clear D gene. This CDR3 comprises 12 residues. This chain's CDR3 is CAIGVSNPPQHF. DNA of the CDR3: TGTGCCATCGGGGTTAGCAATCCGCCCCAGCATTTT.

In its sample, this clonotype was seen a few times. The chain links TRBV3-1 to TRBJ2-7; D unclear. The CDR3 contains 15 residues. V was trimmed by 0 bases and J by 1 base, leaving 10 bases between them. Per germline, CDR1 LGHDT and CDR2 YNNKEL (reference sequence). The CDR3 reads CASSQDFTGSYEQYF. The CDR3 coding sequence is TGTGCCAGCAGCCAAGATTTCACGGGTTCCTACGAGCAGTACTTC.